Below, 5 T cell receptor beta chains from the same sample are listed, as sequenced in a study of blood T cell repertoires in COVID-19. Profiling relied on immunoSEQ multiplex PCR, and the TCRdb table lists in-frame clones only, not all of them. The repertoire holds fewer than 150,000 clones, with roughly four fifths as singletons. Sequenced material: peripheral blood. The receptors originated from a human donor in a cohort sampled during active COVID-19.

This chain uses TRBV2 with TRBJ1-6, with D possibly being TRBD1 (5 bases). The CDR3 runs 15 residues. The germline V and J ends were trimmed by 7 bases and 7 bases, with 17 bases remaining between them. Germline lookup yields CDR1 SNHLY and CDR2 FYNNEI. CDR3 DNA: TGTGCCAGCATCGGTGCAGGGCGCCCCAATTCACCCCTCCACTTT. Encoded protein: CASIGAGRPNSPLHF. Full variable domain (outside the CDR3, taken from reference TRBV2 and TRBJ1-6): EPEVTQTPSHQVTQMGQEVILRCVPISNHLYFYWYRQILGQKVEFLVSFYNNEISEKSEIFDDQFSVERPDGSNFTLKIRSTKLEDSAMYFCASIGAGRPNSPLHFGNGTRLTVT.

The genes are TRBV3-1 (or the pseudogene TRBV3-2) and TRBJ2-7, with 9 bases identical to TRBD1. Germline V gene sequence: CDR1 LGHDT, CDR2 YNNKEL (reference sequence). V was clipped by 4 bases and J by 6 bases; unmatched bases: 10. The CDR3 spans 15 residues. CDR3 loop: CASSPPGQGTAEQYF. The CDR3 DNA is TGTGCCAGCAGCCCCCCCGGACAGGGGACCGCCGAGCAGTACTTC.

This chain joins TRBV6-9 and TRBJ2-3, with D perhaps matching TRBD1 (5 bases). CDR3 length: 13 residues. The V end was cut by 7 bases, the J end by 4 bases, with 12 bases between. Germline V gives CDR1 MNHGY, CDR2 SVAAGI. As DNA, the CDR3 is TGTGCCAGCAACCCGCAGGGATCAGATACGCAGTATTTT. Translated, it gives CASNPQGSDTQYF.

V usage is TRBV5-1 and J usage is TRBJ1-2; D not resolved. Trimming removed 4 bases from V and 0 bases from J, with 10 bases in between. The germline gives CDR1 SGHRS, CDR2 YFSETQ. The CDR3 has 14 amino acids. CDR3 bases: TGCGCCAGCAGCCCCTCCGGAGCTAACTATGGCTACACCTTC. The encoded protein is CASSPSGANYGYTF.

The DNA of the CDR3 is TGTGCCAGCAGCTTATTGCAGGGGCTGAACACTGAAGCTTTCTTT. Its protein product is CASSLLQGLNTEAFF. The V call is TRBV7-9, the J call TRBJ1-1; a weak D match, TRBD1 (6 bases). This CDR3 region has 15 residues. From germline, CDR1 is SEHNR and CDR2 FQNEAQ (reference sequence). V was cut by 2 bases and J by 0 bases, with 10 bases left in between.